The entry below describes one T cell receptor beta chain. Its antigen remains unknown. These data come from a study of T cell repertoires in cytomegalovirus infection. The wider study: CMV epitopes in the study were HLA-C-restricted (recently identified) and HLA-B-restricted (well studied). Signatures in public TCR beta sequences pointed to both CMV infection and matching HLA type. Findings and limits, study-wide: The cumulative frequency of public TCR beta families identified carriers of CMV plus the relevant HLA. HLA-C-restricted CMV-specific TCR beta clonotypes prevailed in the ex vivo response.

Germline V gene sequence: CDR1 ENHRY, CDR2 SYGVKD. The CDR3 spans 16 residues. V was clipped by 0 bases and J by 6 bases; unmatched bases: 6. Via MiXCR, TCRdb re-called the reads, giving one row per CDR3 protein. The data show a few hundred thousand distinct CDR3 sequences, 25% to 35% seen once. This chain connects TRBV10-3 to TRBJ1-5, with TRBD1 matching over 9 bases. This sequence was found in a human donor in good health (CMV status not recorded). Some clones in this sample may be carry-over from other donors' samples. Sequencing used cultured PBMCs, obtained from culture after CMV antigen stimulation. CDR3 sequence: CAISESRDRDSQPQHF. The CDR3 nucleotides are TGTGCCATCAGTGAGTCCCGGGACAGGGACAGTCAGCCCCAGCATTTT.